The 21 T cell receptor beta chains reported below all come from one sample, sequenced in a study of blood T cell repertoires in COVID-19 (TCRdb year 2020). The receptor library was made with the immunoSEQ multiplex PCR assay. The table was pulled from immuneACCESS by TCRdb, which kept in-frame rearrangements only. Such tables lose some clones; where checked, under half of the loss comes from unresolved V genes, and the rest has no known cause. Counted in this sample were 300,000 to 450,000 clones; 70% to 90% of them appeared once. Of the sample, roughly 2% is held by the ten largest clones. The sample consisted of PBMCs or T cells enriched from blood (not recorded which). The origin of the receptors is a man aged 35-49 years in a cohort exposed to, infected with or recovered from COVID-19 (not recorded which).

This chain links TRBV27 with TRBJ2-1; D might be TRBD1 (6 bases). Germline loops: CDR1 MNHEY, CDR2 SMNVEV (reference sequence). There are 15 residues in the CDR3. V was pared by 2 bases and J by 12 bases, with 20 bases between. The CDR3 is CASSLRGSPTIGQFF. The CDR3 nucleotides are TGTGCCAGCAGTTTAAGGGGGTCCCCGACAATAGGGCAGTTCTTC.

For the CDR3, the DNA is TGTGCCAGCAGTTTATCCAGGGACTATGGCTACACCTTC. Its protein product is CASSLSRDYGYTF. V is TRBV28 and J is TRBJ1-2; a possible D gene is TRBD1 (5 bases). Trimming cost V 1 base and J 3 bases, with 6 bases left between them. CDR1 and CDR2 (germline): MDHEN, SYDVKM. This CDR3 has 13 amino acids.

This rearrangement joins TRBV2 to TRBJ1-5; a possible D gene is TRBD1 (5 bases). Trimming cost V 6 bases and J 5 bases, with 17 bases left between them. This CDR3 contains 15 residues. Germline V gene lookup returns CDR1 SNHLY and CDR2 FYNNEI. This CDR3 is CASSAQGGLHQPQHF. The DNA of the CDR3 is TGTGCCAGCAGCGCGCAGGGTGGCCTCCATCAGCCCCAGCATTTT.

The rearrangement links TRBV3-1 (or the pseudogene TRBV3-2) to TRBJ1-5, with D uncertain. Per the germline V gene, CDR1 is LGHDT and CDR2 is YNNKEL (reference sequence). The germline V and J ends were trimmed by 0 bases and 4 bases, with 10 bases remaining between them. This CDR3 is 15 amino acids long. CDR3 in DNA: TGTGCCAGCAGCCAAGATCTAACCAAAAATCAGCCCCAGCATTTT. It yields the protein CASSQDLTKNQPQHF.

Concerning this clone: In the same sample, other DNA sequences code for this CDR3. The gene calls are TRBV3-1 (or the pseudogene TRBV3-2) and TRBJ2-1; 12 positions agree with TRBD2. In germline, CDR1 is LGHDT, CDR2 YNNKEL (reference sequence). Losses at the gene ends were 3 bases for V and 4 bases for J; bases not matched to a gene: 1. The CDR3 has 15 residues. DNA of the CDR3: TGTGCCAGCAGCCACGGGACTAGCGGGTACAATGAGCAGTTCTTC. Protein: CASSHGTSGYNEQFF.

The chain employs TRBV7-9 and TRBJ1-1; maybe TRBD1 (6 bases). Trimming left V 4 bases short and J 8 bases short, with 14 bases between. Germline V gene data show CDR1 as SEHNR and CDR2 as FQNEAQ (reference sequence). The CDR3 is 13 amino acids. The CDR3 sequence is CASSYRGAEEAFF. In DNA, the CDR3 is TGTGCCAGCAGCTACCGGGGGGCCGAAGAAGCTTTCTTT.

This clone was detected once. The chain uses TRBV6-4 and TRBJ2-1, with 11 bases fitting TRBD1. CDR1 and CDR2 from the germline V gene are MRHNA and SNTAGT. Trimming at V came to 8 bases and at J to 5 bases, leaving 2 bases not matched to a gene. The length of the CDR3 is 13 residues. As DNA, the CDR3 is TGTGCCAGCGGACAGGGGGCGAACAATGAGCAGTTCTTC. This codes for CASGQGANNEQFF.

The rearrangement links TRBV5-6 to TRBJ2-7; TRBD2 matches 7 bases. CDR3 length: 16 residues. V lost 0 bases, J lost 3 bases, and 9 bases stayed unmatched. Looked up from germline, CDR1 is SGHDT and CDR2 is YYEEEE. CDR3 sequence (DNA): TGTGCCAGCAGCTTGGATTCGGGAGGATTCTTCTACGAGCAGTACTTC. Residues: CASSLDSGGFFYEQYF.

This chain's CDR3 is CASSQVSLRRGEQYF. The DNA of the CDR3 is TGCGCCAGCAGCCAAGTTAGTCTTCGGAGAGGTGAGCAGTACTTC. J is TRBJ2-7 and V is TRBV4-1; the D is unclear. V lost 1 base to trimming and J lost 7 bases, with 17 bases between them. This CDR3 spans 15 amino acids. Germline V gene lookup returns CDR1 MGHRA and CDR2 YSYEKL.

The chain joins TRBV5-4 to TRBJ1-2, with 7 bases matching TRBD1. The CDR3 loop spans 16 amino acids. Per the germline V gene, CDR1 is SGHNT and CDR2 is YYREEE (reference sequence). With 4 bases clipped from V and 0 bases from J, the junction kept 9 bases outside the gene matches. CDR3 sequence (DNA): TGTGCCAGCAGCCAAAAGCCGGGACAGACTAACTATGGCTACACCTTC. This translates into CASSQKPGQTNYGYTF.

This clone has just one count. This chain uses TRBV7-2 with TRBJ1-1, with a possible D match to TRBD1 (5 bases). This CDR3 is 12 amino acids long. In germline, CDR1 is SGHTA, CDR2 FQGNSA. Between the trimmed V and J ends, which lost 5 bases and 7 bases, there was a span of 11 bases. The CDR3 DNA reads as TGTGCCAGCAGCCAGGGAACGAGTGAAGCTTTCTTT. Translating gives CASSQGTSEAFF.

The chain uses TRBV14 and TRBJ2-7; 10 bases are a match to TRBD1. The germline V gene encodes CDR1 SGHDN and CDR2 FVKESK. J lost 6 bases, V lost 4 bases, and 6 bases had no gene match. CDR3 length equals 14 residues. The CDR3 is CASSPFGDRGEQYF. CDR3 nucleotides: TGTGCCAGCAGCCCCTTCGGGGACAGGGGCGAGCAGTACTTC.

This clone was picked up many times. This rearrangement joins TRBV19 to TRBJ2-1; 16 bases align to TRBD2. CDR3 length: 17 amino acids. Germline V gene data show CDR1 as LNHDA and CDR2 as SQIVND (reference sequence). The V segment lost 7 bases and the J segment 4 bases; nucleotides outside the gene matches: 7. The CDR3 nucleotides are TGTGCCAGTAAAGGGACTAGCGGGAGGGCGGAGTACAATGAGCAGTTCTTC. Protein: CASKGTSGRAEYNEQFF.

This clone was detected once. The chain uses TRBV19 and TRBJ1-1, with D hard to call. Trimming removed 8 bases at V and 0 bases at J, with 13 bases between. Germline V gene sequence: CDR1 LNHDA, CDR2 SQIVND (reference sequence). The CDR3 extends over 14 amino acids. CDR3 amino acids: CASRAEIMNTEAFF. DNA of the CDR3: TGTGCCAGTCGCGCGGAGATTATGAACACTGAAGCTTTCTTT.

This chain links TRBV3-1 (or the pseudogene TRBV3-2) with TRBJ2-4; 9 bases align to TRBD2. This CDR3 is built from 16 residues. CDR1 and CDR2 from the germline V gene are LGHDT and YNNKEL (reference sequence). V lost 2 bases, J lost 6 bases, and 8 bases stayed unmatched. The CDR3 coding sequence is TGTGCCAGCAGCCAAAGTTTAGCGGGAGTGGTAAACATTCAGTACTTC. As protein: CASSQSLAGVVNIQYF.

CDR3 loop: CASSLVGASYEQYF. The CDR3 DNA is TGTGCCAGCAGCTTGGTTGGGGCGTCCTACGAGCAGTACTTC. The chain employs TRBV5-6 and TRBJ2-7; tentatively, D is TRBD1 (5 bases). Germline loops: CDR1 SGHDT, CDR2 YYEEEE. V was clipped by 0 bases and J by 1 base, with 8 bases between them. The CDR3 length is 14 residues.

This chain uses TRBV5-1 with TRBJ2-7; D is possibly TRBD2 (5 bases). Germline values: CDR1 SGHRS, CDR2 YFSETQ. V was shortened by 4 bases and J by 2 bases, with 13 bases between the two germline ends. CDR3 length: 14 amino acids. The DNA for the CDR3 is TGCGCCAGCAGCGCGGATAGCGTTACCTACGAGCAGTACTTC. It codes for CASSADSVTYEQYF.

This rearrangement joins TRBV2 to TRBJ1-6, with D uncertain. In germline, CDR1 is SNHLY, CDR2 FYNNEI. The CDR3 spans 15 residues. Trimming took 6 bases from V and 7 from J, leaving 16 bases between them. In DNA form, the CDR3 reads TGTGCCAGCAGCCCAGGCGCCTCGACCAATTCACCCCTCCACTTT. This sequence encodes CASSPGASTNSPLHF. The complete variable domain, with remaining parts taken from reference TRBV2 and TRBJ1-6, reads EPEVTQTPSHQVTQMGQEVILRCVPISNHLYFYWYRQILGQKVEFLVSFYNNEISEKSEIFDDQFSVERPDGSNFTLKIRSTKLEDSAMYFCASSPGASTNSPLHFGNGTRLTVT.

This chain connects TRBV7-8 to TRBJ2-5; maybe TRBD2 (6 bases). This CDR3 is 16 amino acids long. The germline V and J ends were trimmed by 3 bases and 2 bases, with 16 bases remaining between them. CDR1 is SGHVS, CDR2 FQNEAQ, per germline. The CDR3 DNA sequence: TGTGCCAGCAGCTTGTTTCCGGCGGGAACACAAGAGACCCAGTACTTC. Protein product: CASSLFPAGTQETQYF.

This chain joins TRBV7-9 and TRBJ1-1; the D is unclear. This CDR3 is 14 amino acids long. The V end was cut by 4 bases, the J end by 5 bases, with 14 bases between. Germline V gene lookup returns CDR1 SEHNR and CDR2 FQNEAQ (reference sequence). The CDR3 protein is CASSSLLGFTEAFF. The CDR3 nucleotides are TGTGCCAGCAGCTCCCTTCTAGGTTTTACTGAAGCTTTCTTT.

The V gene is TRBV29-1, the J gene TRBJ1-2; 12 nucleotides line up with TRBD1. Germline V gene data show CDR1 as SQVTM and CDR2 as ANQGSEA. J gave up 4 bases and V 6 bases, and 3 bases lay outside the gene matches. The CDR3 consists of 13 residues. The CDR3 loop reads CSVGTGGGYGYTF. The CDR3 DNA follows: TGCAGCGTCGGGACAGGGGGCGGCTATGGCTACACCTTC.